This record looks at one T cell receptor (beta chain) sequence and its context. Repertoires were generated with immunoSEQ multiplex PCR, while TCRdb's copy carries only in-frame clones and drops some. The table shows about 33,000 clones, with 90% to 95% occurring only once. The CDR3 length is 14 residues. V gave up 4 bases and J gave up 7 bases, with 13 bases separating them. Germline CDR1 reads MGHRA; CDR2 reads YSYEKL. The entry originates in a study of T cell clones after liver transplantation. Source: CD8+ T cells from blood, taken 12 months after liver transplant. This sequence originates from a human patient who received a liver transplant. Some of the T cells may derive from the graft donor. The gene calls are TRBV4-1 and TRBJ1-4, with D uncertain. As DNA, the CDR3 is TGCGCCAGCAGCCTCATTGGAGGTCTTGAAAAACTGTTTTTT. It encodes CASSLIGGLEKLFF.